This T cell receptor beta chain is from a study of T cell responses to AZD1222 COVID-19 vaccine. The study, taken as a whole, reports: Regions 160-218 and 743-854 held dominance among vaccine-associated CD4 TCRs, which spanned spike. Reports say nearly half of spike-specific TCRs go after unmutated variant regions. There were mostly white British donors and more females than males, and clonal diversity was possibly underestimated.

V dropped 5 bases and J dropped 3; count of bases not matched to a gene: 3. Germline-derived CDR1 and CDR2 are SGHRS and YFSETQ. The CDR3 has 14 amino acids. Libraries were prepared by immunoSEQ multiplex PCR; TCRdb keeps only in-frame clonotypes and omits some of them. This table has more than 100,000 clones, about nine tenths appearing once. This clone appeared a single time. What it binds is unknown. The sequences come from peripheral blood, collected on day 0 of AZD1222 vaccination. V usage is TRBV5-1 and J usage is TRBJ2-7; 12 bases line up with TRBD2. This TCR was sampled from an adult in good health. This CDR3 is CASSSTSGGYEQYF. CDR3 sequence (DNA): TGCGCCAGCAGTTCGACTAGCGGGGGCTACGAGCAGTACTTC.